A selection of T cell receptor beta chains follows, all from one sample in a study of blood T cell repertoires in COVID-19. Some clones are missing from TCRdb's copy, which holds only in-frame ones; the method was immunoSEQ multiplex PCR. The sample includes under 95,000 clones, 70% to 75% of them seen just once. Specimen: peripheral blood. The receptors come from a man aged 50-59 years with active or convalescent COVID-19. The CDR3 runs from the conserved cysteine through the conserved F or W. A D gene is named only where the DNA matches it firmly. Size is stated for part of the rows, as once, few or many counts, or as a class when the clone is expanded.

CDR3: CAISESGTGGTEAFF; DNA: TGTGCCATCAGTGAGTCCGGGACAGGGGGCACTGAAGCTTTCTTT; length: 15; size: .; D: TRBD1; V: TRBV10-3; J: TRBJ1-1
CDR3: CASSYSVGVGNSPLHF; DNA: TGTGCCAGCAGTTACTCGGTCGGGGTCGGAAATTCACCCCTCCACTTT; length: 16; size: few; D: .; V: TRBV6-5; J: TRBJ1-6
CDR3: CASSSGTGANQPQHF; DNA: TGTGCCAGTAGCTCCGGGACAGGGGCCAATCAGCCCCAGCATTTT; length: 15; size: .; D: TRBD1; V: TRBV19; J: TRBJ1-5
CDR3: CASSLRPSVDTQYF; DNA: TGTGCCAGCAGCTTAAGGCCTAGCGTCGATACGCAGTATTTT; length: 14; size: .; D: .; V: TRBV7-3; J: TRBJ2-3
CDR3: CASSPTSGGAEETQYF; DNA: TGCGCCAGCAGCCCTACTAGCGGGGGGGCCGAAGAGACCCAGTACTTC; length: 16; size: once; D: TRBD2; V: TRBV5-1; J: TRBJ2-5
CDR3: CASSQDVGDTPNEQFF; DNA: TGTGCCAGCAGCCAAGATGTTGGGGACACCCCAAATGAGCAGTTCTTC; length: 16; size: .; D: .; V: TRBV3-1/TRBV3-2; J: TRBJ2-1
CDR3: CASSLGWGPKEKLFF; DNA: TGTGCCAGCAGTTTAGGATGGGGCCCTAAAGAAAAACTGTTTTTT; length: 15; size: .; D: .; V: TRBV27; J: TRBJ1-4
CDR3: CASSLQGAKTEAFF; DNA: TGTGCCAGCAGCCTACAGGGGGCAAAAACTGAAGCTTTCTTT; length: 14; size: few; D: TRBD1; V: TRBV7-3; J: TRBJ1-1
CDR3: CASTRRKNTGELFF; DNA: TGTGCCAGCACCCGGCGGAAGAACACCGGGGAGCTGTTTTTT; length: 14; size: .; D: .; V: TRBV27; J: TRBJ2-2
CDR3: CASSLGAGGGETQYF; DNA: TGTGCCAGCAGCTTGGGAGCGGGGGGAGGGGAGACCCAGTACTTC; length: 15; size: .; D: TRBD2; V: TRBV7-7; J: TRBJ2-5
CDR3: CASSLKAGLASLNEQFF; DNA: TGTGCCAGCAGCCTGAAGGCCGGACTAGCGTCTTTAAATGAGCAGTTCTTC; length: 17; size: .; D: TRBD2; V: TRBV11-3; J: TRBJ2-1